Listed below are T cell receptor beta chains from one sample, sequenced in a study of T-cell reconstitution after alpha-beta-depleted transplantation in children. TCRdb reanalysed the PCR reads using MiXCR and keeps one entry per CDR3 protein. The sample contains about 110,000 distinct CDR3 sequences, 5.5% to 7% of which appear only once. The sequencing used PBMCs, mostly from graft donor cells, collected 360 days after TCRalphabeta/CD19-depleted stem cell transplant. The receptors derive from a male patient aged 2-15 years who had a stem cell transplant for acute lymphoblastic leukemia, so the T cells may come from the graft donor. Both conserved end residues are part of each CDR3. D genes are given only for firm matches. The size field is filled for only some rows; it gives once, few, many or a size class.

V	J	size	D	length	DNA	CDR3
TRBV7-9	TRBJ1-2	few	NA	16	TGTGCCAGCCTCCCCCCGGACGCCCGAAGGAGCTATGGCTACACCTTC	CASLPPDARRSYGYTF
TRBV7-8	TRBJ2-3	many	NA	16	TGTGCCAGCAGCTTACCCGAGTCTGTCGCCACAGATACGCAGTATTTT	CASSLPESVATDTQYF
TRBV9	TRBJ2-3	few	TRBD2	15	TGTGCCAGCAGCCCTAGCGGGAGAAGTATAGATACGCAGTATTTT	CASSPSGRSIDTQYF
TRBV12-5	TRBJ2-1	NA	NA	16	TGTGCTAGTGGTTCCCTCCGGGGGGCGGTTAGGGATGAGCAGTTCTTC	CASGSLRGAVRDEQFF
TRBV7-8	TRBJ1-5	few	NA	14	TGTGCCAGCAGCTTAGGCAGGGGTTATCAGCCCCAGCATTTT	CASSLGRGYQPQHF
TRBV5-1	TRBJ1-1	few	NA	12	TGCGCCAGCAGACGTGGGGGGACTGAAGCTTTCTTT	CASRRGGTEAFF
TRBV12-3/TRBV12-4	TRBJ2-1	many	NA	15	TGTGCCAGCAGCCCCCGGACAGCCGCAAACAATGAGCAGTTCTTC	CASSPRTAANNEQFF
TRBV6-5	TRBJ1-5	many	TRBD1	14	TGTGCCAGCAGTTGGACAGGGTTCAATCAGCCCCAGCATTTT	CASSWTGFNQPQHF
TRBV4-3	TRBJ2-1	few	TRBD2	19	TGCGCCAGCAGCCAGAGGGCCCCCATGGAGCGGGGGATTTACAATGAGCAGTTCTTC	CASSQRAPMERGIYNEQFF
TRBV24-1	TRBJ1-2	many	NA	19	TGTGCCACCAGTGGAGGGACGAACCTCAATCTTCCTCTACACTATGGCTACACCTTC	CATSGGTNLNLPLHYGYTF
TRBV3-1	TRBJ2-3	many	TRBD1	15	TGTGCCAGCAGCCAGGGGGACAGTTACACAGATACGCAGTATTTT	CASSQGDSYTDTQYF
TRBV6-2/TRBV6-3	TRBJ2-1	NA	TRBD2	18	TGTGCCAGCAGGGGGACTAGCGGGAGGGCCGGTTCCTACAATGAGCAGTTCTTC	CASRGTSGRAGSYNEQFF
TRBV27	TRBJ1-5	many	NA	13	TGTGCCAGCAGTTTGTGGCGAGATCAGCCCCAGCATTTT	CASSLWRDQPQHF
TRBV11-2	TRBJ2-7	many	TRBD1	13	TGTGCCAGCAGAGGGGGCCGCCGAAACGAGCAGTACTTC	CASRGGRRNEQYF
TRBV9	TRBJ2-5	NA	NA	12	TGTGCCAGCAGCGTTGGGATGAATAGGCCGGACTTC	CASSVGMNRPDF
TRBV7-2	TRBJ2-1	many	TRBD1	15	TGTGCCAGCAGCTTGGTGACAGGGCAAAAGAATGAGCAGTTCTTC	CASSLVTGQKNEQFF
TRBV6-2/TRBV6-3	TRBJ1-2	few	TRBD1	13	TGTGCCAGCACCCGACAGGGACACTATGGCTACACCTTC	CASTRQGHYGYTF
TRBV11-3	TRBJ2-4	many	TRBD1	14	TGTGCCAGCAGCTCGACAGGGGATGAGAACATTCAGTACTTC	CASSSTGDENIQYF
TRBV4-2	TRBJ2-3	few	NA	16	TGTGCCAGCAGCCAAGAACCCGGGGCTATCACAGATACGCAGTATTTT	CASSQEPGAITDTQYF
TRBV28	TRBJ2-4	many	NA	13	TGTGCCAGCAGTCACAAGCCGCGGAACATTCAGTACTTC	CASSHKPRNIQYF
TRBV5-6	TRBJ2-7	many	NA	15	TGTGCCAGCAGCTTGGACAGGCCCCTCTCCTACGAGCAGTACTTC	CASSLDRPLSYEQYF
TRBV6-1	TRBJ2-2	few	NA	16	TGTGCCAGCAGTGAAATGAGGGGTGGGAACACCGGGGAGCTGTTTTTT	CASSEMRGGNTGELFF
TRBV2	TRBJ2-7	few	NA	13	TGTGCCAGCAGTGAACCGGGGGACTACGAGCAGTACTTC	CASSEPGDYEQYF
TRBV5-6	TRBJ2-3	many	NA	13	TGTGCCAGCAGCTTGGGCGGGTCAGATACGCAGTATTTT	CASSLGGSDTQYF
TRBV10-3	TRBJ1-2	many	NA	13	TGTGCCATCAGTGAAGAGGGGAACTATGGCTACACCTTC	CAISEEGNYGYTF
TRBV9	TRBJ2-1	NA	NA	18	TGTGCCAGCAGCGATCCCCCTTTACTAAAGCGCTCCTACAATGAGCAGTTCTTC	CASSDPPLLKRSYNEQFF
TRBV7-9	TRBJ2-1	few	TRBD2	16	TGTGCCAGCAGCTCGCCGACTAGCGGGATCTACAATGAGCAGTTCTTC	CASSSPTSGIYNEQFF
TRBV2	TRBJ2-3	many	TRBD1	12	TGTGCCACGCCAGGGGGCGTAGATACGCAGTATTTT	CATPGGVDTQYF
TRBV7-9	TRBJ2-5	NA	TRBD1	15	TGTGCCAGCAGCCCCCCGGGACAGCCCCAAGAGACCCAGTACTTC	CASSPPGQPQETQYF
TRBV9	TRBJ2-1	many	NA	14	TGTGCCAGCAGCGTAGACCTACCTATGCATGAGCAGTTCTTC	CASSVDLPMHEQFF
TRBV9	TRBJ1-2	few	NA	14	TGTGCCAGCAGCGTAGGGGTCGACAACTATGGCTACACCTTC	CASSVGVDNYGYTF
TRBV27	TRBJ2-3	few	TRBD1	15	TGTGCCAGCAGTTTATGGGACAGGAGCACAGATACGCAGTATTTT	CASSLWDRSTDTQYF
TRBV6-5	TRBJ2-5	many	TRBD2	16	TGTGCCAGCAGTTACGGGGCCCTGACTAGCGCAGAGACCCAGTACTTC	CASSYGALTSAETQYF
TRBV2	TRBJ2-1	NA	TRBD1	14	TGTGCCAGCAGCCCCGTAGGGGGCAAAAATGAGCAGTTCTTC	CASSPVGGKNEQFF
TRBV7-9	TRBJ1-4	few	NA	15	TGTGCCAGCAGCTCGCCTAGGGTCAGGGGAGAAAAACTGTTTTTT	CASSSPRVRGEKLFF
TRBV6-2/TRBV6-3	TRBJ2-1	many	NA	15	TGTGCCAGCATTTTACGCCCCCGAGGCGGCAATGAGCAGTTCTTC	CASILRPRGGNEQFF